What follows describes a single T cell receptor (beta chain). Trimming pared 3 bases from V and 4 bases from J, leaving 7 bases between. The CDR3 extends over 13 amino acids. From germline, CDR1 is MNHEY and CDR2 SMNVEV (reference sequence). These data originate in a study of blood T cell repertoires in COVID-19. About the research overall: There were acute and convalescent COVID-19 samples, and they came from the United States, Italy and Spain. In each case, the material was cDNA or gDNA derived from T cells, B-cell-depleted T cells, or PBMCs.

Original processing methods: From reference gene primer amplification, estimates of nucleated cell counts were derived. Produced via immunoSEQ multiplex PCR; TCRdb's table is partial and in-frame only. The V and J calls and clone size are taken from that table; D and trimming were inferred from the DNA. The table lists about 320,000 clones, roughly 86% of them singletons. The rearrangement uses TRBV27 and TRBJ2-1; D gene uncertain. This receptor was obtained from a woman aged 50 to 60 with acute or convalescent COVID-19. The sample taken for sequencing was peripheral blood. The CDR3 loop reads CASSFSQYNEQFF. The CDR3 nucleotides read TGTGCCAGCAGTTTTTCCCAATACAATGAGCAGTTCTTC.